This TCR beta chain was identified during a study of T cells expressing NK-cell markers. Study results and caveats: Top CD8+ clonotypes included the dominant CD3+CD56+NKG2C+ clonotypes in roughly six donors.

From the 5' RACE reads, TCRdb lists one entry per CDR3 protein and no DNA. In total, the table holds 550,000 to 600,000 distinct CDR3 sequences. This CDR3 region has 13 residues. Germline loops: CDR1 MNHNY, CDR2 SVGAGI (reference sequence). About this clonotype itself: Antigen: not known.

The chain has TRBV6-6 and TRBJ2-1; the D gene TCRdb calls, TRBD1, cannot be checked with no DNA. This sequence originates from a young man in good health. The sequenced material came from blood T cells: a sorted CD56 or NKG2C T cell subset, CD4+ or CD8+ T cells, or bulk PBMC T cells (not recorded which). CDR3: CASSYSGDSEQFF.